This T cell receptor (beta chain) is drawn from a study of cytomegalovirus exposure and HLA in healthy donors. Study background: A data release that came early held some 84 million unique TCRs from HLA-typed donors.

CDR1 MNHNS and CDR2 SASEGT come from the germline V gene. The CDR3 consists of 12 residues. V was clipped by 8 bases and J by 5 bases, with 10 bases between them. PCR used 60 Vbeta primers and 13 Jbeta primers. The table came from immunoSEQ multiplex PCR; TCRdb's copy has only in-frame clones and leaves some out. The sample consists of around 150,000 clones, approximately 80% of them appearing once. Concerning this clone itself: Its antigen is still unknown.

Findings of the study overall: Excluded: some indistinguishable V segments such as TRBV6-2 and TRBV6-3. Roughly uniform depth of sequencing across donors was assumed in presence/absence analyses. According to a later analysis, most TCR beta chains associated with CMV appeared HLA-restricted.

The TCR comes from a man aged 25 to 40 in good health and CMV-seronegative. J is TRBJ2-1 and V is TRBV6-1, with no clear D. The sequenced sample consisted of PBMCs. The CDR3 here is CASGRRDNEQFF. The CDR3 DNA reads as TGTGCCAGCGGTAGAAGAGACAATGAGCAGTTCTTC.